Detailed here is one T cell receptor beta chain. The antigen is unknown. This entry is derived from a study of cytomegalovirus exposure and HLA in healthy donors. Background on the study: The 90 to 150 validation repertoires were produced on the same platform as the approximately 670 repertoires of the first cohort. This was reported in a later analysis. General study findings and limits: The TCR clusters that emerged in the first cohort tended, a later analysis found, to co-occur in the 110 or so validation repertoires. The classifier reportedly diagnosed cytomegalovirus status with high specificity and sensitivity.

V gave up 4 bases and J gave up 5 bases; unmatched junction bases: 9. Germline CDR1 reads SGHNT; CDR2 reads YENEEA. The CDR3 consists of 16 residues. Generated by immunoSEQ multiplex PCR, the TCRdb table keeps only in-frame clones and is missing some. The sample lists around 350,000 clones, 80% to 90% occurring once. The sequenced material came from PBMCs. The TCR originated in a woman aged 18-29 years in good health and CMV-seronegative. The V call is TRBV11-3, the J call TRBJ2-1; 9 bases map to TRBD2. The CDR3: CASSSYSGGEHNEQFF. DNA for the CDR3: TGTGCCAGCAGCTCATATAGCGGGGGTGAGCACAATGAGCAGTTCTTC.